Listed below are T cell receptor beta chains from one sample, sequenced in a study of graft-versus-host responses after intestinal transplantation. The antigens for these receptors are not known. The protocol was immunoSEQ multiplex PCR, while the TCRdb copy is restricted to in-frame clones and leaves out a portion. The repertoire holds 70,000 to 75,000 clones, with 89% as singletons. This material consisted of unstimulated CD8+ T cells sorted from spleen or lymph node cells, taken before intestinal transplant. The receptor set was obtained from a human donor who received an intestinal transplant. Both conserved end residues are part of each CDR3. Fields, in order: CDR3 protein, CDR3 DNA, J gene, D gene, V gene, clone size. The D gene is left open where the match is weak. The size field is filled for only some rows; it gives once, few, many or a size class.

cdr3_aa: CASIQDSPTVEPQHF; cdr3_nt: TGTGCCAGCATCCAGGACTCACCAACTGTGGAGCCCCAGCATTTT; j_call: TRBJ1-5; d_call: -; v_call: TRBV28; clone_size: -
cdr3_aa: CASSLTWNTEAFF; cdr3_nt: TGTGCCAGCAGCCTCACATGGAACACTGAAGCTTTCTTT; j_call: TRBJ1-1; d_call: -; v_call: TRBV2; clone_size: -
cdr3_aa: CAIGDAGSIYEQYF; cdr3_nt: TGTGCCATCGGGGACGCGGGAAGTATCTACGAGCAGTACTTC; j_call: TRBJ2-7; d_call: -; v_call: TRBV10-3; clone_size: -
cdr3_aa: CASSLPLGGGSDDEQYF; cdr3_nt: TGTGCCAGCAGCTTGCCCCTTGGGGGCGGGAGTGATGACGAGCAGTACTTC; j_call: TRBJ2-7; d_call: -; v_call: TRBV5-5; clone_size: once
cdr3_aa: CASSYTGTRGNEQYF; cdr3_nt: TGTGCCAGCAGTTACACCGGGACTAGGGGAAACGAGCAGTACTTC; j_call: TRBJ2-7; d_call: TRBD2; v_call: TRBV6-5; clone_size: -
cdr3_aa: CASSSWTSGTLYEQYF; cdr3_nt: TGTGCCAGCAGCTCGTGGACTAGCGGGACGCTTTACGAGCAGTACTTC; j_call: TRBJ2-7; d_call: TRBD2; v_call: TRBV7-9; clone_size: -
cdr3_aa: CASTPPGLALEGDKNIQYF; cdr3_nt: TGTGCCAGCACTCCACCCGGACTAGCCCTGGAGGGAGACAAAAACATTCAGTACTTC; j_call: TRBJ2-4; d_call: TRBD2; v_call: TRBV2; clone_size: -
cdr3_aa: CAWSGLGGPGLGQFF; cdr3_nt: TGTGCCTGGAGTGGATTGGGGGGGCCAGGGTTAGGGCAGTTCTTC; j_call: TRBJ2-1; d_call: -; v_call: TRBV30; clone_size: -
cdr3_aa: CASSDSGLLGNTQYF; cdr3_nt: TGTGCCAGCAGTGATTCAGGGCTCCTGGGGAATACGCAGTATTTT; j_call: TRBJ2-3; d_call: -; v_call: TRBV6-1; clone_size: -
cdr3_aa: CASSPLGGPGGRDYNEQFF; cdr3_nt: TGCGCCAGCAGCCCCCTAGGGGGACCCGGTGGCAGGGATTACAATGAGCAGTTCTTC; j_call: TRBJ2-1; d_call: -; v_call: TRBV4-1; clone_size: -
cdr3_aa: CASGLGVNTEAFF; cdr3_nt: TGTGCCAGCGGTTTGGGCGTGAACACTGAAGCTTTCTTT; j_call: TRBJ1-1; d_call: -; v_call: TRBV27; clone_size: -
cdr3_aa: CASSQALSGGRADTQYF; cdr3_nt: TGCGCCAGCAGCCAAGCCCTTAGCGGGGGGAGGGCAGATACGCAGTATTTT; j_call: TRBJ2-3; d_call: TRBD2; v_call: TRBV4-1; clone_size: -
cdr3_aa: CASSRNRALSSYNSPLHF; cdr3_nt: TGTGCCAGCAGCCGGAACAGGGCTCTAAGCTCCTATAATTCACCCCTCCACTTT; j_call: TRBJ1-6; d_call: -; v_call: TRBV7-9; clone_size: -
cdr3_aa: CASSLSLPQTTAGELFF; cdr3_nt: TGTGCCAGCAGTTTATCTCTCCCCCAGACAACCGCCGGGGAGCTGTTTTTT; j_call: TRBJ2-2; d_call: -; v_call: TRBV27; clone_size: -
cdr3_aa: CASSPSGQGSYEQYF; cdr3_nt: TGTGCCAGCAGCCCCTCGGGACAGGGTTCCTACGAGCAGTACTTC; j_call: TRBJ2-7; d_call: TRBD1; v_call: TRBV28; clone_size: once
cdr3_aa: CASSQDLGTGDEKLFF; cdr3_nt: TGTGCCAGCAGCCAAGATTTGGGGACAGGGGATGAAAAACTGTTTTTT; j_call: TRBJ1-4; d_call: TRBD1; v_call: TRBV4-2; clone_size: -
cdr3_aa: CASSWTPGLDYEQYF; cdr3_nt: TGTGCCAGCAGTTGGACACCGGGACTAGACTACGAGCAGTACTTC; j_call: TRBJ2-7; d_call: TRBD2; v_call: TRBV28; clone_size: -
cdr3_aa: CASSVWLAGGPGELFF; cdr3_nt: TGTGCCAGCAGTGTATGGTTGGCGGGAGGGCCCGGGGAGCTGTTTTTT; j_call: TRBJ2-2; d_call: TRBD2; v_call: TRBV2; clone_size: -
cdr3_aa: CASSSPMGDTHEQYF; cdr3_nt: TGTGCCAGCAGCTCACCAATGGGGGACACCCACGAGCAGTACTTC; j_call: TRBJ2-7; d_call: -; v_call: TRBV5-4; clone_size: few
cdr3_aa: CAWVPRSGANVLTF; cdr3_nt: TGTGCCTGGGTCCCGAGGTCCGGGGCCAACGTCCTGACTTTC; j_call: TRBJ2-6; d_call: -; v_call: TRBV30; clone_size: -
cdr3_aa: CASSLSSLPGTGGHEQYF; cdr3_nt: TGCGCCAGCAGCTTGTCTTCTTTACCGGGGACAGGGGGCCACGAGCAGTACTTC; j_call: TRBJ2-7; d_call: TRBD1; v_call: TRBV5-1; clone_size: -
cdr3_aa: CASSLRGAGGSYEQYF; cdr3_nt: TGTGCCAGCAGTTTACGAGGAGCGGGGGGGTCCTACGAGCAGTACTTC; j_call: TRBJ2-7; d_call: TRBD2; v_call: TRBV28; clone_size: -
cdr3_aa: CASSDGTSHNEQFF; cdr3_nt: TGTGCCAGCAGTGACGGGACTAGCCACAATGAGCAGTTCTTC; j_call: TRBJ2-1; d_call: TRBD2; v_call: TRBV6-4; clone_size: -
cdr3_aa: CASSPDRGRSYEQYF; cdr3_nt: TGTGCCAGCAGCCCGGACAGGGGTCGCTCCTACGAGCAGTACTTC; j_call: TRBJ2-7; d_call: TRBD1; v_call: TRBV2; clone_size: -
cdr3_aa: CASSFGQGKPYEQYF; cdr3_nt: TGCGCCAGCAGCTTTGGACAGGGAAAACCCTACGAGCAGTACTTC; j_call: TRBJ2-7; d_call: TRBD1; v_call: TRBV5-1; clone_size: -
cdr3_aa: CSVDSSWEGEAFF; cdr3_nt: TGCAGCGTTGACAGCTCCTGGGAGGGTGAAGCTTTCTTT; j_call: TRBJ1-1; d_call: -; v_call: TRBV29-1; clone_size: -
cdr3_aa: CASSLTSPETQYF; cdr3_nt: TGCGCCAGCAGCCTGACTAGCCCGGAGACCCAGTACTTC; j_call: TRBJ2-5; d_call: TRBD2; v_call: TRBV5-1; clone_size: -
cdr3_aa: CASSWGRTGTEAFF; cdr3_nt: TGCGCCAGCAGCTGGGGGAGGACTGGCACTGAAGCTTTCTTT; j_call: TRBJ1-1; d_call: -; v_call: TRBV5-1; clone_size: -
cdr3_aa: CASVSRGVTQPQHF; cdr3_nt: TGTGCCAGCGTATCCCGGGGGGTGACTCAGCCCCAGCATTTT; j_call: TRBJ1-5; d_call: -; v_call: TRBV28; clone_size: -
cdr3_aa: CASSVGGSVASSPLHF; cdr3_nt: TGTGCCAGCAGCGTTGGGGGGTCGGTGGCTTCTTCACCCCTCCACTTT; j_call: TRBJ1-6; d_call: -; v_call: TRBV9; clone_size: -
cdr3_aa: CASRAPSTDTQYF; cdr3_nt: TGTGCCAGCAGGGCTCCTAGCACAGATACGCAGTATTTT; j_call: TRBJ2-3; d_call: -; v_call: TRBV27; clone_size: -
cdr3_aa: CASSHGSSYEQYF; cdr3_nt: TGTGCCAGCAGTCATGGCTCCTCCTACGAGCAGTACTTC; j_call: TRBJ2-7; d_call: -; v_call: TRBV27; clone_size: -
cdr3_aa: CASMGQGSHEQYF; cdr3_nt: TGTGCCAGCATGGGACAGGGGTCCCACGAGCAGTACTTC; j_call: TRBJ2-7; d_call: TRBD1; v_call: TRBV13; clone_size: -
cdr3_aa: CASSLSTGGDIQYF; cdr3_nt: TGTGCCAGCAGCTTATCGACAGGAGGAGACATTCAGTACTTC; j_call: TRBJ2-4; d_call: -; v_call: TRBV7-9; clone_size: -
cdr3_aa: CASSQKTGAANGYTF; cdr3_nt: TGTGCCAGCTCCCAAAAGACAGGGGCAGCCAATGGCTACACCTTC; j_call: TRBJ1-2; d_call: TRBD1; v_call: TRBV18; clone_size: -
cdr3_aa: CASSEAPGDPEAFF; cdr3_nt: TGTGCCAGCAGTGAAGCGCCAGGGGACCCTGAAGCTTTCTTT; j_call: TRBJ1-1; d_call: -; v_call: TRBV2; clone_size: -
cdr3_aa: CAISEFGTTATLELGYTF; cdr3_nt: TGTGCCATCAGTGAGTTTGGGACTACTGCAACACTGGAGTTGGGCTACACCTTC; j_call: TRBJ1-2; d_call: -; v_call: TRBV10-3; clone_size: -